This T cell receptor beta chain was recorded in a study of Ad26.COV2.S vaccination and SARS-CoV-2 variants. Treatment: roughly 20 received Ad26.COV2.S at low or high dose, single or two shots; about five received placebo; per-sample allocation not given. On day 63 after the first injection, vaccine and placebo recipients gave samples. The table came from immunoSEQ multiplex PCR; TCRdb's copy has only in-frame clones and leaves some out. The table includes roughly 420,000 clones, 80% to 90% detected once. Source: peripheral blood, taken in a trial of Ad26.COV2.S vaccine versus placebo. This clonotype was sampled from a person between 18 and 65 years old who received the Ad26.COV2.S COVID-19 vaccine or a placebo.

This CDR3 is CASSLAVGVGTQYF. CDR3 in DNA: TGCGCCAGCAGCTTGGCCGTAGGGGTTGGGACCCAGTACTTC. V is TRBV5-1 and J is TRBJ2-5; the D gene is possibly TRBD1 (5 bases). Germline CDR1 is SGHRS and CDR2 is YFSETQ. V lost 0 bases and J 7 bases, leaving 13 bases between the germline ends. This CDR3 is built from 14 residues.